Listed below are T cell receptor beta chains from one sample, sequenced in a study of blood T cell repertoires in COVID-19. Profiled with immunoSEQ multiplex PCR; TCRdb holds only in-frame clones, not every one. The sample lists fewer than 15,000 clones, around 87% occurring once. Source material: peripheral blood. Receptor source: a human donor with active COVID-19. The donor label of this sample is uncertain. The CDR3 runs from the conserved cysteine through the conserved F or W. Fields, in order: J gene, D gene, V gene, clone size, CDR3 DNA, CDR3 protein. A D gene is named only where the DNA matches it firmly. Where a row states a size, it is once, few, many or the class of an expanded clone; other rows omit it.

J gene: TRBJ1-2
D gene: NA
V gene: TRBV5-6
clone size: NA
CDR3 DNA: TGTGCCAGCAGCTTGGCGCAGGCTCGAAACTATGGCTACACCTTC
CDR3 protein: CASSLAQARNYGYTF

J gene: TRBJ1-1
D gene: NA
V gene: TRBV28
clone size: NA
CDR3 DNA: TGTGCCAGCAGTTTACCCATGGGCCAAATTGAAGCTTTCTTT
CDR3 protein: CASSLPMGQIEAFF

J gene: TRBJ2-3
D gene: NA
V gene: TRBV11-2
clone size: NA
CDR3 DNA: TGTGCCAGCAGCTTAGCGGTCACAGATACGCAGTATTTT
CDR3 protein: CASSLAVTDTQYF

J gene: TRBJ1-3
D gene: NA
V gene: TRBV3-1/TRBV3-2
clone size: NA
CDR3 DNA: TGTGCCAGCAGCCCTCTAGTGAACTCTGGAAACACCATATATTTT
CDR3 protein: CASSPLVNSGNTIYF

J gene: TRBJ1-6
D gene: NA
V gene: TRBV6-2/TRBV6-3
clone size: NA
CDR3 DNA: TGTGCCAGCAGTCCACGCGATGGACAGTTATCACCCCTCCACTTT
CDR3 protein: CASSPRDGQLSPLHF

J gene: TRBJ1-2
D gene: NA
V gene: TRBV3-1/TRBV3-2
clone size: NA
CDR3 DNA: TGTGCCAGCAGCCAGGCAGGGGTTGGCTACACCTTC
CDR3 protein: CASSQAGVGYTF

J gene: TRBJ2-7
D gene: TRBD1
V gene: TRBV7-8
clone size: NA
CDR3 DNA: TGTGCCAGCAGCCAACTTGGACAGGGCTACGAGCAGTACTTC
CDR3 protein: CASSQLGQGYEQYF

J gene: TRBJ2-1
D gene: TRBD2
V gene: TRBV28
clone size: NA
CDR3 DNA: TGTGCCAGCAGCCCGGCTAGCGGGGGTCCCTGGAATGAGCAGTTCTTC
CDR3 protein: CASSPASGGPWNEQFF

J gene: TRBJ1-2
D gene: NA
V gene: TRBV12-5
clone size: NA
CDR3 DNA: TGTGCTAGTGGTTTGGGCGGATTTAACTATGGCTACACCTTC
CDR3 protein: CASGLGGFNYGYTF

J gene: TRBJ2-3
D gene: TRBD2
V gene: TRBV6-6
clone size: NA
CDR3 DNA: TGTGCCAGCAGTTACCAGGGACTAGCGGGCACAGATACGCAGTATTTT
CDR3 protein: CASSYQGLAGTDTQYF

J gene: TRBJ2-5
D gene: TRBD2
V gene: TRBV7-2
clone size: NA
CDR3 DNA: TGTGCCAGCAGCTTAACCGGGGGGGCCGGTGAGACCCAGTACTTC
CDR3 protein: CASSLTGGAGETQYF

J gene: TRBJ2-7
D gene: NA
V gene: TRBV6-6
clone size: NA
CDR3 DNA: TGTGCCAGCAGGGCGGTGATGGACGAGCAGTACTTC
CDR3 protein: CASRAVMDEQYF

J gene: TRBJ1-2
D gene: NA
V gene: TRBV7-8
clone size: NA
CDR3 DNA: TGTGCCAGCAGCTTAGACCGGGGTACCTATGGCTACACCTTC
CDR3 protein: CASSLDRGTYGYTF

J gene: TRBJ1-1
D gene: NA
V gene: TRBV19
clone size: once
CDR3 DNA: TGTGCCAGTAGTACCGGACCCCAAGGGGCTGAAGCTTTCTTT
CDR3 protein: CASSTGPQGAEAFF

J gene: TRBJ2-4
D gene: NA
V gene: TRBV11-2
clone size: NA
CDR3 DNA: TGTGCCAGCAGCTCCCCCGGGGTAGCCAAAAACATTCAGTACTTC
CDR3 protein: CASSSPGVAKNIQYF

J gene: TRBJ2-7
D gene: NA
V gene: TRBV7-2
clone size: NA
CDR3 DNA: TGTGCCAGCAGCCCGGGTCGGAGGTACGAGCAGTACTTC
CDR3 protein: CASSPGRRYEQYF

J gene: TRBJ2-3
D gene: TRBD2
V gene: TRBV5-1
clone size: NA
CDR3 DNA: TGCGCCAGCAGCTTGGGTCCCGGGGGGGATACGCAGTATTTT
CDR3 protein: CASSLGPGGDTQYF

J gene: TRBJ2-1
D gene: TRBD2
V gene: TRBV4-2
clone size: NA
CDR3 DNA: TGTGCCAGCAGCGAACAACTTCTAGCGGGGTACAATGAGCAGTTCTTC
CDR3 protein: CASSEQLLAGYNEQFF

J gene: TRBJ2-2
D gene: NA
V gene: TRBV28
clone size: NA
CDR3 DNA: TGTGCCAGCAGTTTGAGGGAGAGCACCGGGGAGCTGTTTTTT
CDR3 protein: CASSLRESTGELFF

J gene: TRBJ1-3
D gene: TRBD1
V gene: TRBV28
clone size: NA
CDR3 DNA: TGTGCCAGCAGCCTCAGGACAGGGGGTGGAAACACCATATATTTT
CDR3 protein: CASSLRTGGGNTIYF

J gene: TRBJ2-3
D gene: TRBD1
V gene: TRBV2
clone size: once
CDR3 DNA: TGTGCCAGCACCTCTCCCGGACAGGTCACAGATACGCAGTATTTT
CDR3 protein: CASTSPGQVTDTQYF

J gene: TRBJ1-5
D gene: NA
V gene: TRBV2
clone size: NA
CDR3 DNA: TGTGCCAGCAACCGACAGACAAATCAGCCCCAGCATTTT
CDR3 protein: CASNRQTNQPQHF

J gene: TRBJ1-6
D gene: NA
V gene: TRBV6-5
clone size: NA
CDR3 DNA: TGTGCCAGCAGTTACTCCTGGAGCTCCTATAATTCACCCCTCCACTTT
CDR3 protein: CASSYSWSSYNSPLHF

J gene: TRBJ1-2
D gene: NA
V gene: TRBV19
clone size: NA
CDR3 DNA: TGTGCCAGTAGTATACCAGGGAAGCTCCCTGACTATGGCTACACCTTC
CDR3 protein: CASSIPGKLPDYGYTF

J gene: TRBJ1-4
D gene: NA
V gene: TRBV6-6
clone size: NA
CDR3 DNA: TGTGCCAGCAGTTACTCGACAGGAAAAGGGGAAAAACTGTTTTTT
CDR3 protein: CASSYSTGKGEKLFF

J gene: TRBJ1-5
D gene: NA
V gene: TRBV20-1
clone size: NA
CDR3 DNA: TGCAGTGCTAGTATCTCTGAGCATCAGCCCCAGCATTTT
CDR3 protein: CSASISEHQPQHF

J gene: TRBJ2-5
D gene: TRBD1
V gene: TRBV14
clone size: NA
CDR3 DNA: TGTGCCAGCAGCCACAGGACAGGGGGTTTTCGTCTCCAAGAGACCCAGTACTTC
CDR3 protein: CASSHRTGGFRLQETQYF